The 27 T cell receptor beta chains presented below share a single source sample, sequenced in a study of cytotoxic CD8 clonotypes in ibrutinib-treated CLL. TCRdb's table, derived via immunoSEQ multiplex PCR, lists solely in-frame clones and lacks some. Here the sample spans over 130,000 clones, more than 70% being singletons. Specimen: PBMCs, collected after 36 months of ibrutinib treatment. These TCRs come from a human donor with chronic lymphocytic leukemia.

CDR3 sequence (DNA): TGTGCCGCCCAACAAACAGGAAATTCGCCCCAGCATTTT. Its translation: CAAQQTGNSPQHF. This chain joins TRBV19 and TRBJ1-5, with D possibly matching TRBD1 (5 bases). Germline lookup yields CDR1 LNHDA and CDR2 SQIVND (reference sequence). This CDR3 region has 13 residues. V dropped 11 bases and J dropped 9 bases, with 20 bases sitting between them.

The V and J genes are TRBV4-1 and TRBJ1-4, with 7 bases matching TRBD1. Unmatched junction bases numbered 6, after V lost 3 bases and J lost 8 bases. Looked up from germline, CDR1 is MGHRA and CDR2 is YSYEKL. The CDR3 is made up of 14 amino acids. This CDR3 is CASSQGQYGEKLFF. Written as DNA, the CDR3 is TGCGCCAGCAGCCAGGGACAGTACGGAGAAAAACTGTTTTTT.

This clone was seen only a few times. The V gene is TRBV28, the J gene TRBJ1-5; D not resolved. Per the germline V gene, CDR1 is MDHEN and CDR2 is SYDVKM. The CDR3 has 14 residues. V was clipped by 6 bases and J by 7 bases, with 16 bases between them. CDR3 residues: CASRWVGWVQPQHF. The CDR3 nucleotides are TGTGCCAGCAGGTGGGTGGGGTGGGTGCAGCCCCAGCATTTT.

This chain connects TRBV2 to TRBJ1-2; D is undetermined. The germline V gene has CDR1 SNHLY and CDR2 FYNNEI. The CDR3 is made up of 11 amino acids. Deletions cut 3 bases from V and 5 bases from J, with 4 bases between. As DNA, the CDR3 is TGTGCCAGCAGTGAGTGGTATGGCTACACCTTC. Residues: CASSEWYGYTF.

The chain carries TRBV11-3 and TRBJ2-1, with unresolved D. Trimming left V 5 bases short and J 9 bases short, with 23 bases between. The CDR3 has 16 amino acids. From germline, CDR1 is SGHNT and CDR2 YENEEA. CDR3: CASSAYPEALYSEQFF. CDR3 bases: TGTGCCAGCAGCGCTTACCCCGAGGCCCTCTACTCTGAGCAGTTCTTC.

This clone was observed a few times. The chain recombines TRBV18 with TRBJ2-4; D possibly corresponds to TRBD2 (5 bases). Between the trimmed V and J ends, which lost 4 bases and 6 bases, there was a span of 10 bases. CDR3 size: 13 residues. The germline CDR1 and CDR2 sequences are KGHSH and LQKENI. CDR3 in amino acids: CASSLSGLNIQYF. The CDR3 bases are TGTGCCAGCTCACTTTCCGGACTAAACATTCAGTACTTC. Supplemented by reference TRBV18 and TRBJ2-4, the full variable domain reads NAGVMQNPRHLVRRRGQEARLRCSPMKGHSHVYWYRQLPEEGLKFMVYLQKENIIDESGMPKERFSAEFPKEGPSILRIQQVVRGDSAAYFCASSLSGLNIQYFGAGTRLSVL.

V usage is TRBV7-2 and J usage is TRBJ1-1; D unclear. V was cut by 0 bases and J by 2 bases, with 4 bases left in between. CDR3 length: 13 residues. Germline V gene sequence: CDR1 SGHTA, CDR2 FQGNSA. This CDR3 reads CASSLARNTEAFF. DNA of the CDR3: TGTGCCAGCAGCTTAGCAAGAAACACTGAAGCTTTCTTT.

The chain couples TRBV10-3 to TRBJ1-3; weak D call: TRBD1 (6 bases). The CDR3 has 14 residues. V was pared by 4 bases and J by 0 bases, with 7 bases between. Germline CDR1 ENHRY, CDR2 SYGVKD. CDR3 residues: CAISGTDSGNTIYF. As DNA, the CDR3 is TGTGCCATCAGTGGGACAGACTCTGGAAACACCATATATTTT.

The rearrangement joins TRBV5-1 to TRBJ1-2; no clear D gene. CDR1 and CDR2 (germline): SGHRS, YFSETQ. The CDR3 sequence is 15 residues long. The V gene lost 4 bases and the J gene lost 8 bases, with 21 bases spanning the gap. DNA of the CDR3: TGCGCCAGCAGCCTTTTGCAGACCTCCTCCTCGGGCTACACCTTC. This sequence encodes CASSLLQTSSSGYTF.

DNA of the CDR3: TGTGCCAGCATCACCGGGGCTAATGAAAAACTGTTTTTT. Protein: CASITGANEKLFF. The genes are TRBV28 and TRBJ1-4; D remains unclear. From germline, CDR1 is MDHEN and CDR2 SYDVKM. With 7 bases removed from V and 3 bases from J, the gap between germline ends came to 9 bases. The CDR3 contains 13 residues.

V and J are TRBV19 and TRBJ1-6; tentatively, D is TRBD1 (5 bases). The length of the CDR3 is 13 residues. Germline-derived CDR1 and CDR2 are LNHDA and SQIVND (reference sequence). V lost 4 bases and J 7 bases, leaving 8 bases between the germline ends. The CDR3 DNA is TGTGCCAGTAGTACCCCAGGGAATTCACCCCTCCACTTT. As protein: CASSTPGNSPLHF.

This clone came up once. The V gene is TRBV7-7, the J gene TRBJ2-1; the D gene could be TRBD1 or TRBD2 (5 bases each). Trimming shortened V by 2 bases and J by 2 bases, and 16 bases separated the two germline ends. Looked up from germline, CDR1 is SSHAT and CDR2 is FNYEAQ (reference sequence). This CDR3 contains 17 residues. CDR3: CASSLLPLGPTYNEQFF. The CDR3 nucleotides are TGTGCCAGCAGCTTACTCCCCTTGGGACCAACCTACAATGAGCAGTTCTTC.

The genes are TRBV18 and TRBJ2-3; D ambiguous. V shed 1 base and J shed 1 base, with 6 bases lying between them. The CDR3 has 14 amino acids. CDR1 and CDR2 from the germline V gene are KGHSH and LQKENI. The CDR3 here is CASSPLRRTDTQYF. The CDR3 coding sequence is TGTGCCAGCTCACCACTACGCCGCACAGATACGCAGTATTTT.

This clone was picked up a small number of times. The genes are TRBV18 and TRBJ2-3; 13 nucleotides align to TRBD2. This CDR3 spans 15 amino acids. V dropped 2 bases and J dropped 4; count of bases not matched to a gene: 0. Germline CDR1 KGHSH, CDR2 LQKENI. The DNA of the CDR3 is TGTGCCAGCTCACCAGGACTAGCGGGGGCAGATACGCAGTATTTT. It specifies CASSPGLAGADTQYF.

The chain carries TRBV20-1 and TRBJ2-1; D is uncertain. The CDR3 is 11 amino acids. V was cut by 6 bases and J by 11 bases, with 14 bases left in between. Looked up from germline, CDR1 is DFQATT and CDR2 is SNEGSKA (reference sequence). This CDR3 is CSALDPPQQFF. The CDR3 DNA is TGCAGTGCCCTGGACCCCCCTCAGCAGTTCTTC.

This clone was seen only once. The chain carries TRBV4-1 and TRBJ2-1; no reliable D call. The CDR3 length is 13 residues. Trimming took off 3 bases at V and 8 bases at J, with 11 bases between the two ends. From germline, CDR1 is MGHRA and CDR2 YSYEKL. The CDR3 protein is CASSHGRLHEQFF. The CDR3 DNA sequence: TGCGCCAGCAGCCACGGAAGGCTCCATGAGCAGTTCTTC.

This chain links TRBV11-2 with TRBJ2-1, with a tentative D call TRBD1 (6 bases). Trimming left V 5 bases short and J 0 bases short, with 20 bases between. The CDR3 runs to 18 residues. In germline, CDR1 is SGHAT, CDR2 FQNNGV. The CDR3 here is CASSPSSTGFRSYNEQFF. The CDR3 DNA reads TGTGCCAGCAGCCCATCCTCTACAGGGTTTCGCTCCTACAATGAGCAGTTCTTC. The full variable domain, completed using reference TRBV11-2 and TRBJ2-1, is EAGVAQSPRYKIIEKRQSVAFWCNPISGHATLYWYQQILGQGPKLLIQFQNNGVVDDSQLPKDRFSAERLKGVDSTLKIQPAKLEDSAVYLCASSPSSTGFRSYNEQFFGPGTRLTVL.

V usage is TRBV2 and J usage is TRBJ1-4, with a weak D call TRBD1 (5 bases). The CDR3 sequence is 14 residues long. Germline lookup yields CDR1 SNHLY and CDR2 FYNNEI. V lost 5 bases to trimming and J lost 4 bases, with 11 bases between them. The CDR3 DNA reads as TGTGCCAGCAGTTCAGGGTGGGGTAATGAAAAACTGTTTTTT. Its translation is CASSSGWGNEKLFF. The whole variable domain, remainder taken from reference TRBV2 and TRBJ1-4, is EPEVTQTPSHQVTQMGQEVILRCVPISNHLYFYWYRQILGQKVEFLVSFYNNEISEKSEIFDDQFSVERPDGSNFTLKIRSTKLEDSAMYFCASSSGWGNEKLFFGSGTQLSVL.

The CDR3 nucleotides are TGTGCCAGCAGCTTAACATTCTCGACCGCGAAAACCTATGGCTACACCTTC. Translation: CASSLTFSTAKTYGYTF. The V gene is TRBV7-9, the J gene TRBJ1-2; D gene uncertain. V was cut by 2 bases and J by 4 bases, with 20 bases left in between. CDR3 size: 17 residues. Germline V gives CDR1 SEHNR, CDR2 FQNEAQ (reference sequence).

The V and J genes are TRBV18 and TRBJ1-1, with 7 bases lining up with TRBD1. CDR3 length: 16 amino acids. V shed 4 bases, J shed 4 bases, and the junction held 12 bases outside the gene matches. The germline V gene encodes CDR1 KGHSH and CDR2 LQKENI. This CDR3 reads CASSQRRQGSGTEAFF. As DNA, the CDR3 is TGTGCCAGCTCACAGCGGAGACAGGGTTCTGGCACTGAAGCTTTCTTT.

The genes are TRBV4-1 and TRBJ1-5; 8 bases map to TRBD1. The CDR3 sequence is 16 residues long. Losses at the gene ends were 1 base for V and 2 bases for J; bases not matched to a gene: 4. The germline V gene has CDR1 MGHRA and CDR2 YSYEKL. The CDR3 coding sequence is TGCGCCAGCAGCCAAGTTTGGGGACAGGGCAATCAGCCCCAGCATTTT. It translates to CASSQVWGQGNQPQHF.

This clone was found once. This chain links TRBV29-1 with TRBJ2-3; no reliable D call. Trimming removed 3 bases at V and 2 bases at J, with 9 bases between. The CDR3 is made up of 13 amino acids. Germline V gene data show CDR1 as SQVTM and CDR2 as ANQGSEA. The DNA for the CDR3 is TGCAGCGTTGATTGGCAAAACACAGATACGCAGTATTTT. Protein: CSVDWQNTDTQYF.

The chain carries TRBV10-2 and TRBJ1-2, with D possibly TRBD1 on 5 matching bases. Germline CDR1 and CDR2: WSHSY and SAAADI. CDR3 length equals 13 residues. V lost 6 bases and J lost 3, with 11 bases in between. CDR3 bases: TGCGCCAGCAGCAAGACAGTGGACTATGGCTACACCTTC. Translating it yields CASSKTVDYGYTF.

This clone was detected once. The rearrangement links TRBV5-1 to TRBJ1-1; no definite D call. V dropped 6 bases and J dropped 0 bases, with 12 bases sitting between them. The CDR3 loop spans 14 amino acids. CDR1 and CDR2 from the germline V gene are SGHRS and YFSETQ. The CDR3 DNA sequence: TGCGCCAGCAAGTCCCGGACTGTGAACACTGAAGCTTTCTTT. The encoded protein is CASKSRTVNTEAFF.

CDR3 loop: CATSRGGQNNEQFF. The CDR3, as DNA: TGTGCCACCAGCAGAGGGGGACAGAACAATGAGCAGTTCTTC. This chain uses TRBV15 with TRBJ2-1; TRBD1 matches 7 bases. The germline V gene has CDR1 LNHNV and CDR2 YYDKDF (reference sequence). The CDR3 is 14 amino acids. After removal of 1 base from V and 5 bases from J, the junction contained 2 bases not matched to a gene.

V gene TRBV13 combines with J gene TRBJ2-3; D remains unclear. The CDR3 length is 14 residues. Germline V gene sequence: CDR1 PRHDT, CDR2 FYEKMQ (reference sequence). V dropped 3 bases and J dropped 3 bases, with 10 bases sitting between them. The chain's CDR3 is CASSFAQGTDTQYF. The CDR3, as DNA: TGTGCCAGCAGCTTTGCCCAAGGGACAGATACGCAGTATTTT.

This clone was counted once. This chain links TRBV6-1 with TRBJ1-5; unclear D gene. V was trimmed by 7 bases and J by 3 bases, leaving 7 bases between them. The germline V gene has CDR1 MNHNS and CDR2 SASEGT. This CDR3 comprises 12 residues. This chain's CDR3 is CASMRANQPQHF. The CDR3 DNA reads TGTGCCAGCATGAGGGCCAATCAGCCCCAGCATTTT.